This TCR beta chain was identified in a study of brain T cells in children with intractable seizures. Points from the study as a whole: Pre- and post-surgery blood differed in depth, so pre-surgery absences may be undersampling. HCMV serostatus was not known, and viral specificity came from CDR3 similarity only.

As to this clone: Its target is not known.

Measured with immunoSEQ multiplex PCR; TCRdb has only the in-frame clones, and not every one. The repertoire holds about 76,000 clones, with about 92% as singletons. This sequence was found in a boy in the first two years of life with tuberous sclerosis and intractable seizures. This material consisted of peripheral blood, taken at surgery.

The CDR3, as DNA: TGCGCCAGCAGCCAGGGACAGGGGGTAACAGAGACCCAGTACTTC. Encoded protein: CASSQGQGVTETQYF. The J gene is TRBJ2-5, the V gene TRBV5-1; 11 bases agree with TRBD1. This CDR3 spans 15 amino acids. V lost 4 bases and J lost 4; bases outside the gene matches: 6. The germline V gene encodes CDR1 SGHRS and CDR2 YFSETQ.